The clone carrying this TCR beta chain was counted a few times. Its antigen is not known. This specimen belongs to a study of type 1 and type 2 diabetes patients. Amplification started from genomic DNA. Multiplex PCR with 30 forward and 13 reverse primers amplified the TCR beta CDR3. TCRdb used MiXCR to reprocess the multiplex PCR reads, holding one entry per CDR3 protein. The table includes under 300,000 distinct CDR3 sequences, approximately 45% detected once. The CDR3 loop spans 12 amino acids. V lost 3 bases to trimming and J lost 1 base, with 6 bases between them. Germline V gives CDR1 DFQATT, CDR2 SNEGSKA (reference sequence). Donors had no other autoimmune disease or infection in four weeks. Regarding the study as a whole: In type 2 diabetes, highly-expanded CD4+ clones took a median around 4% of reads. With limited T2D and control samples, some T1D-only expanded clones may not be T1D-specific.

This clonotype was sampled from a man aged 18 to 30 with type 2 diabetes. Sequencing used peripheral blood mononuclear cells (PBMCs). The V call is TRBV20-1, the J call TRBJ1-1; no definite D call. The CDR3 sequence is CSASGRNTEAFF. CDR3 nucleotide sequence: TGCAGTGCTAGTGGGAGGAACACTGAAGCTTTCTTT.